Below, 30 T cell receptor beta chains from the same sample are listed, as sequenced in a study of siplizumab effects on memory and regulatory T cells. The repertoire was sequenced with immunoSEQ multiplex PCR; TCRdb's copy has only in-frame clones and lacks some. Of approximately 82,000 clones listed, approximately 90% are singletons. The sequencing input was Tregs sorted from blood. The receptors shown here come from a human donor in good health.

The rearrangement links TRBV30 to TRBJ1-5; unclear D gene. Germline CDR1 GTSNPN, CDR2 SVGIG (reference sequence). The CDR3 totals 13 residues. Trimming removed 3 bases at V and 0 bases at J, with 6 bases between. In DNA form, the CDR3 reads TGTGCCTGGAGCCGATCTAGCAATCAGCCCCAGCATTTT. It encodes CAWSRSSNQPQHF.

The chain is built from TRBV7-9 and TRBJ2-3; 16 bases are a match to TRBD2. The CDR3 is made up of 17 amino acids. In germline, CDR1 is SEHNR, CDR2 FQNEAQ (reference sequence). Unmatched junction bases numbered 5, after V lost 3 bases and J lost 5 bases. The CDR3 nucleotides are TGTGCCAGCAGCTTGGGACTAGCGGGGGGGCATCAAGATACGCAGTATTTT. It is translated as CASSLGLAGGHQDTQYF.

V usage is TRBV28 and J usage is TRBJ1-5; D unclear. V dropped 3 bases and J dropped 2 bases, with 11 bases sitting between them. CDR1 MDHEN and CDR2 SYDVKM come from the germline V gene. The CDR3 consists of 15 residues. The CDR3 reads CASSFKGRGNQPQHF. The CDR3 DNA follows: TGTGCCAGCAGTTTCAAAGGGCGAGGCAATCAGCCCCAGCATTTT.

This chain links TRBV28 with TRBJ2-1, with D possibly matching TRBD2 (5 bases). V was pared by 2 bases and J by 3 bases, with 11 bases between. Germline assignment: CDR1 MDHEN and CDR2 SYDVKM. The length of the CDR3 is 15 residues. This CDR3 reads CASSLEGGRYNEQFF. Here the CDR3 DNA reads TGTGCCAGCAGTTTAGAGGGCGGCCGCTACAATGAGCAGTTCTTC.

V and J are TRBV19 and TRBJ1-2; D is undetermined. CDR3 size: 14 residues. V lost 7 bases and J 4 bases, leaving 16 bases between the germline ends. Germline CDR1 and CDR2: LNHDA and SQIVND (reference sequence). The CDR3 loop reads CASNQASRIYGYTF. CDR3 bases: TGTGCCAGTAATCAGGCCAGTCGTATCTATGGCTACACCTTC.

This clone showed up just once. The genes are TRBV20-1 and TRBJ2-5; D perhaps matches TRBD1 (5 bases). Germline V lookup: CDR1 DFQATT, CDR2 SNEGSKA (reference sequence). This CDR3 is 11 amino acids long. The ends were cut back, 0 bases at V and 9 bases at J, with 8 bases in the middle. The CDR3 DNA is TGCAGTGCTAGAGATCGCAGGGCCCAGTACTTC. Residues: CSARDRRAQYF.

This sequence joins TRBV6-5 and TRBJ2-3; 10 bases align to TRBD2. The V gene's germline CDR1 is MNHEY and CDR2 SVGAGI. This CDR3 has 14 amino acids. J lost 8 bases, V lost 7 bases, and 9 bases had no gene match. The CDR3 loop is CASKSGGVRVTQYF. The DNA of the CDR3 is TGTGCCAGCAAGAGCGGGGGGGTACGGGTTACGCAGTATTTT.

The V call is TRBV18, the J call TRBJ2-1; 10 bases are a match to TRBD1. The CDR3 runs 15 residues. CDR1 is KGHSH, CDR2 LQKENI, per germline. The V and J ends lost 3 bases and 9 bases, in that order; junction bases with no gene match: 8. This chain's CDR3 is CASSPPGQGRGEQFF. CDR3 sequence (DNA): TGTGCCAGCTCACCTCCGGGACAGGGGAGGGGTGAGCAGTTCTTC.

V usage is TRBV18 and J usage is TRBJ1-1; TRBD1 agrees at 7 bases. V lost 7 bases to trimming and J lost 4 bases; unmatched junction nucleotides: 12. CDR1 KGHSH and CDR2 LQKENI come from the germline V gene. This CDR3 spans 15 amino acids. The DNA of the CDR3 is TGTGCCAGCTTCGCCGTGCAGGCAGGGGGCACTGAAGCTTTCTTT. Translating gives CASFAVQAGGTEAFF.

The chain combines TRBV19 with TRBJ1-2; D not certain. Germline V CDR1 and CDR2: LNHDA, SQIVND (reference sequence). The length of the CDR3 is 16 residues. Deletions cut 3 bases from V and 6 bases from J, with 20 bases between. CDR3 loop: CASSIWRSPTRDGYTF. The CDR3 region has the DNA TGTGCCAGTAGTATCTGGCGGTCCCCGACGAGAGATGGCTACACCTTC.

This chain joins TRBV10-3 and TRBJ2-1; D perhaps matches TRBD2 (6 bases). This CDR3 contains 15 residues. The V end lost 0 bases, the J end lost 2 bases, and 8 bases lay between the germline ends. Looked up from germline, CDR1 is ENHRY and CDR2 is SYGVKD. CDR3 coding DNA: TGTGCCATCAGTGAGTCCGGGGGACCCTACAATGAGCAGTTCTTC. Residues: CAISESGGPYNEQFF.

The J gene is TRBJ2-7, the V gene TRBV6-5, with 10 positions matching TRBD2. This CDR3 is 15 amino acids long. Germline V gene data show CDR1 as MNHEY and CDR2 as SVGAGI. Trimming at V came to 2 bases and at J to 2 bases, leaving 3 bases not matched to a gene. The CDR3 DNA is TGTGCCAGCAGTTACAAGCGGGGGGGCCCCTACGAGCAGTACTTC. Translating gives CASSYKRGGPYEQYF.

The chain employs TRBV11-2 and TRBJ2-1; perhaps TRBD1 as D (6 bases). Germline loops: CDR1 SGHAT, CDR2 FQNNGV. CDR3 size: 15 residues. Trimming removed 3 bases from V and 4 bases from J, with 13 bases in between. The CDR3 nucleotides are TGTGCCAGCAGCTTGGGGACACAATTGTACAATGAGCAGTTCTTC. Encoded protein: CASSLGTQLYNEQFF.

The chain joins TRBV18 to TRBJ2-5; D is unclear. Trimming pared 0 bases from V and 1 base from J, leaving 6 bases between. The CDR3 length is 14 residues. CDR1 and CDR2 (germline): KGHSH, LQKENI. CDR3 sequence (DNA): TGTGCCAGCTCACCACCGTACCGCCAAGAGACCCAGTACTTC. It specifies CASSPPYRQETQYF.

V gene TRBV5-1 combines with J gene TRBJ2-1, with D uncertain. V was pared by 4 bases and J by 4 bases, with 12 bases between. Looked up from germline, CDR1 is SGHRS and CDR2 is YFSETQ. This CDR3 has 14 residues. CDR3 loop: CASSARNSYNEQFF. The CDR3 bases are TGCGCCAGCAGCGCGAGGAACAGTTACAATGAGCAGTTCTTC.

CDR3 residues: CASSLGQYYGYTF. CDR3 bases: TGTGCCAGCAGCTTGGGGCAGTACTATGGCTACACCTTC. The chain employs TRBV5-6 and TRBJ1-2; D call uncertain. This CDR3 is 13 amino acids long. Between the trimmed V and J ends, which lost 0 bases and 3 bases, there was a span of 6 bases. Germline V gives CDR1 SGHDT, CDR2 YYEEEE.

This chain links TRBV27 with TRBJ1-1; D gene uncertain. V was clipped by 6 bases and J by 2 bases, with 13 bases between them. The CDR3 extends over 14 amino acids. CDR1 and CDR2 from the germline V gene are MNHEY and SMNVEV (reference sequence). The CDR3 region is CASSLRPFNTEAFF. The CDR3 DNA follows: TGTGCCAGCAGCCTTCGTCCCTTTAACACTGAAGCTTTCTTT.

The chain recombines TRBV7-2 with TRBJ1-6, with D possibly matching TRBD1 (5 bases). Germline CDR1 and CDR2: SGHTA and FQGNSA. The CDR3 is 14 residues long. V dropped 3 bases and J dropped 10 bases, with 13 bases sitting between them. The CDR3 sequence: CASSFPQGLSPLHF. The CDR3, as DNA: TGTGCCAGCAGCTTCCCTCAGGGACTGTCACCCCTCCACTTT.

This clone was picked up a small number of times. V is TRBV6-6 and J is TRBJ1-2; TRBD1 aligns across 7 bases. The V and J ends lost 7 bases and 2 bases, in that order; junction bases with no gene match: 4. This CDR3 comprises 13 residues. From germline, CDR1 is MNHNY and CDR2 SVGAGI (reference sequence). CDR3 sequence: CASIQGLNYGYTF. DNA of the CDR3: TGTGCCAGCATACAGGGGCTGAACTATGGCTACACCTTC.

The chain employs TRBV7-3 and TRBJ2-2; TRBD2 matches 7 bases. The CDR3 loop spans 16 amino acids. V gave up 2 bases and J gave up 4 bases; unmatched junction bases: 7. The V gene's germline CDR1 is SGHTA and CDR2 FQGTGA. For the CDR3, the DNA is TGTGCCAGCAGCTTAGTAGGTGGACTAGTCACCGGGGAGCTGTTTTTT. Its translation: CASSLVGGLVTGELFF.

This rearrangement joins TRBV29-1 to TRBJ1-5, with 7 bases matching TRBD1. Trimming cost V 4 bases and J 6 bases; bases outside gene matches: 12. The germline gives CDR1 SQVTM, CDR2 ANQGSEA. This CDR3 comprises 15 residues. The DNA of the CDR3 is TGCAGCGTTGTATGGACAGGCACAGGTAGTCAGCCCCAGCATTTT. As protein: CSVVWTGTGSQPQHF.

This chain connects TRBV7-9 to TRBJ2-1, with 12 bases lining up with TRBD2. There are 19 residues in the CDR3. Trimming at V came to 1 base and at J to 5 bases, leaving 12 bases not matched to a gene. In germline, CDR1 is SEHNR, CDR2 FQNEAQ (reference sequence). CDR3 residues: CASSLGTSGASWGDNEQFF. In DNA form, the CDR3 reads TGTGCCAGCAGCTTAGGGACTAGCGGGGCTTCCTGGGGGGACAATGAGCAGTTCTTC.

The V gene is TRBV2, the J gene TRBJ1-5, with no clear D. Per the germline V gene, CDR1 is SNHLY and CDR2 is FYNNEI. The V end lost 5 bases, the J end lost 7 bases, and 9 bases lay between the germline ends. The CDR3 totals 12 residues. The CDR3 region is CASSRVGQPQHF. The CDR3 nucleotides are TGTGCCAGCAGTAGGGTTGGACAGCCCCAGCATTTT.

The V call is TRBV6-1, the J call TRBJ1-6; D unresolved. The CDR3 extends over 13 amino acids. V was pared by 7 bases and J by 7 bases, with 11 bases between. Germline assignment: CDR1 MNHNS and CDR2 SASEGT. The CDR3 DNA sequence: TGTGCCAGCACGACCCTGCGGAATTCACCCCTCCACTTT. Protein product: CASTTLRNSPLHF.

The chain joins TRBV13 to TRBJ2-3, with TRBD1 identical over 8 bases. J gave up 2 bases and V 5 bases, and 3 bases lay outside the gene matches. Germline V gene data show CDR1 as PRHDT and CDR2 as FYEKMQ (reference sequence). CDR3 length equals 14 residues. The CDR3 loop is CASSQDRDTDTQYF. CDR3 sequence (DNA): TGTGCCAGCAGCCAGGACAGGGACACAGATACGCAGTATTTT.

The V gene is TRBV25-1, the J gene TRBJ1-4; a possible D gene is TRBD1 (6 bases). CDR3 length equals 15 residues. Trimming cost V 7 bases and J 0 bases, with 12 bases left between them. The germline V gene has CDR1 MGHDK and CDR2 SYGVNS. The DNA of the CDR3 is TGTGCCAGCATGGGACACTCTGCAACTAATGAAAAACTGTTTTTT. Translated: CASMGHSATNEKLFF.

The rearrangement uses TRBV23-1 and TRBJ1-2; TRBD1 might be the D (5 bases). TRBV23-1 is labeled an ORF, and its function is uncertain. With 0 bases removed from V and 4 bases from J, the gap between germline ends came to 9 bases. The CDR3 is 14 amino acids. CDR3 sequence: CASSQSGRVYGYTF. The CDR3 coding sequence is TGCGCCAGCAGTCAATCGGGCAGGGTCTATGGCTACACCTTC.

The chain joins TRBV6-4 to TRBJ1-2; TRBD1 aligns across 9 bases. This CDR3 is built from 13 residues. V gave up 2 bases and J gave up 7 bases; unmatched junction bases: 2. Germline V CDR1 and CDR2: MRHNA, SNTAGT. The CDR3 bases are TGTGCCAGCAGTGACAGGACAGGGGCTGGCTACACCTTC. Translating it yields CASSDRTGAGYTF.

J is TRBJ2-7 and V is TRBV7-2, with D perhaps TRBD2 (5 bases). V lost 0 bases and J lost 2, with 11 bases in between. Germline V gene sequence: CDR1 SGHTA, CDR2 FQGNSA. The CDR3 consists of 15 residues. The CDR3 DNA is TGTGCCAGCAGCTTAGCCTCTTCGGGGACCTACGAGCAGTACTTC. This codes for CASSLASSGTYEQYF.

Here the CDR3 reads CASSIRVTGELFF. The CDR3 DNA is TGTGCCAGTAGTATTAGAGTAACCGGGGAGCTGTTTTTT. The V and J genes are TRBV19 and TRBJ2-2; D gene unclear. The CDR3 contains 13 residues. The V and J ends lost 3 bases and 5 bases respectively, with 7 bases between them. The V gene's germline CDR1 is LNHDA and CDR2 SQIVND (reference sequence).